Below are 9 T cell receptor beta chains sequenced from a single sample in a study of response to subunit inactivated influenza vaccine. TCRdb recomputed calls from the RT-PCR reads with MiXCR, one row per CDR3 protein. The sample has 450,000 to 600,000 distinct CDR3 sequences, 7.6% seen once; the top ten hold 10% to 15%. Source: PBMCs from blood, taken roughly 24 months after vaccination. These receptors all come from a man aged 50 to 69 who received an inactivated influenza vaccine.

This chain links TRBV9 with TRBJ1-1; D might be TRBD1 (6 bases). Germline CDR1 SGDLS, CDR2 YYNGEE. CDR3 length: 14 residues. V gave up 3 bases and J gave up 0 bases, with 9 bases separating them. CDR3 DNA: TGTGCCAGCAGCGCGGACAGACTGAACACTGAAGCTTTCTTT. Protein sequence: CASSADRLNTEAFF.

This clonotype was recorded many times. The chain carries TRBV29-1 and TRBJ2-1, with 12 bases lining up with TRBD1. Germline CDR1 reads SQVTM; CDR2 reads ANQGSEA. CDR3 length: 14 residues. V lost 2 bases and J lost 6; bases outside the gene matches: 2. As DNA, the CDR3 is TGCAGCGTTGAAAGGGACAGGGGGCCCAATGAGCAGTTCTTC. This gives the protein CSVERDRGPNEQFF.

This clonotype was observed a handful of times. The chain joins TRBV12-3 or TRBV12-4 to TRBJ2-1; D unresolved. The CDR3 is 12 residues long. Trimming removed 2 bases from V and 9 bases from J, with 8 bases in between. The CDR3 sequence is CASSLPRSEQFF. DNA of the CDR3: TGTGCCAGCAGTTTACCCAGAAGTGAGCAGTTCTTC.

This clonotype has a count of ten or more. The chain links TRBV10-3 to TRBJ1-2; D gene unclear. Germline-derived CDR1 and CDR2 are ENHRY and SYGVKD. V was trimmed by 10 bases and J by 4 bases, leaving 13 bases between them. The CDR3 loop spans 12 amino acids. In DNA form, the CDR3 reads TGTGCCACCGAGGACGGATCCTATGGCTACACCTTC. Encoded protein: CATEDGSYGYTF.

This clonotype was counted only a few times. The chain links TRBV7-9 to TRBJ2-1; the match to TRBD2 covers 8 bases. The CDR3 consists of 15 residues. From germline, CDR1 is SEHNR and CDR2 FQNEAQ (reference sequence). The J segment lost 9 bases and the V segment lost 5 bases, leaving 12 bases of the junction unmatched. CDR3 nucleotide sequence: TGTGCCAGCAGCCTAACGGGGGGGACCGACGCTGAGCAGTTCTTC. It specifies CASSLTGGTDAEQFF.

This clonotype was seen at least ten times. The gene calls are TRBV2 and TRBJ2-1; D may be TRBD2 (6 bases). Trimming pared 6 bases from V and 5 bases from J, leaving 14 bases between. Per germline, CDR1 SNHLY and CDR2 FYNNEI. This CDR3 region has 14 residues. The CDR3 spells CASRTGTSNNEQFF. CDR3 sequence (DNA): TGTGCCAGCAGAACCGGGACTTCAAACAATGAGCAGTTCTTC.

This clonotype came up a few times. The rearrangement joins TRBV18 to TRBJ2-1; 7 nucleotides align to TRBD1. Germline V CDR1 and CDR2: KGHSH, LQKENI. V lost 8 bases to trimming and J lost 2 bases; unmatched junction nucleotides: 0. The CDR3 loop spans 12 amino acids. The CDR3 coding sequence is TGTGCCAGCACAGGGGCCTACAATGAGCAGTTCTTC. It codes for CASTGAYNEQFF.

The chain's CDR3 is CASSLVRGQGAGGYTF. In nucleotides, the CDR3 is TGTGCCAGCAGCTTAGTTCGGGGACAGGGGGCTGGTGGCTACACCTTC. The chain recombines TRBV7-2 with TRBJ1-2; 12 nucleotides match TRBD1. From germline, CDR1 is SGHTA and CDR2 FQGNSA. V was clipped by 1 base and J by 7 bases; unmatched bases: 7. The CDR3 totals 16 residues.

The rearrangement links TRBV6-5 to TRBJ2-3; 14 bases agree with TRBD2. Germline V lookup: CDR1 MNHEY, CDR2 SVGAGI. The CDR3 is 18 residues long. Unmatched junction bases numbered 8, after V lost 5 bases and J lost 1 base. The CDR3 is CASSHLGTSGSGTDTQYF. The DNA for the CDR3 is TGTGCCAGCAGTCACCTCGGGACTAGCGGGAGTGGCACAGATACGCAGTATTTT.